The T cell receptor beta chain under discussion was sequenced for a study of shared clonotypes between healthy human individuals. J was trimmed by 7 bases and V by 6 bases; bases with no gene match: 10. Per the germline V gene, CDR1 is MDHEN and CDR2 is SYDVKM. The CDR3 has 16 residues. Produced via immunoSEQ multiplex PCR; TCRdb's table is partial and in-frame only. The sample lists 300,000 to 350,000 clones, about 70% occurring once. This rearrangement joins TRBV28 to TRBJ1-5, with 12 bases aligning to TRBD1. The specimen was memory CD4+ T cells sorted from blood. Subset of the sample: CD45RA-negative fraction. The receptor was isolated from a man aged 25 to 40 in good health. The CDR3 DNA is TGTGCCAGCAGAGCTGGGGGGACAGGGGGCGTGCAGCCCCAGCATTTT. Translated, it gives CASRAGGTGGVQPQHF.